The sequence of this T cell receptor beta chain was determined in a study of metastatic and nonmetastatic thyroid tumors. The table lists this clone with many counts. In the original workflow: In papillary thyroid cancer, a distant-metastasis classifier was built using CDR3 differences across clinicopathological groups. TCRdb re-called clones via MiXCR from the PCR reads. The V and J calls, along with clone size, are taken from TCRdb and not from the paper's own processing. The table has tens of thousands of clones, roughly 16% seen once; the top ten hold approximately 35%. The CDR3 runs to 14 residues. Between the trimmed V and J ends, which lost 7 bases and 9 bases, there was a span of 21 bases. All patients were treatment-naive before thyroid surgery.

Sample: blood. The receptor was isolated from a female donor with papillary thyroid cancer or a benign thyroid nodule (not recorded which). Some clones in this sample may be carry-over from other donors' samples. The chain joins TRBV12-3 or TRBV12-4 to TRBJ1-2; D call uncertain. The CDR3 nucleotides read TGTGCCAGCACCCTAGGGTCGCTCCCCGGGCGCTACACCTTC. Translation gives CASTLGSLPGRYTF.